This T cell receptor (beta chain) was retrieved from a study of control samples from healthy donors and cancer patients. Using immunoSEQ multiplex PCR, the repertoire was profiled, and TCRdb retains in-frame clones only, with some absent. The sample includes tens of thousands of clones, 89% of them seen just once. The receptor was derived from a woman in her forties or fifties with colorectal cancer. Input material: PBMCs.

This CDR3 reads CASSSNTDTQYF. The CDR3 nucleotides are TGTGCCAGCAGTTCTAACACAGATACGCAGTATTTT. The gene calls are TRBV28 and TRBJ2-3; no clear D gene. V was pared by 4 bases and J by 2 bases, with 4 bases between. Germline CDR1 reads MDHEN; CDR2 reads SYDVKM. CDR3 length equals 12 residues.